This is a list of T cell receptor beta chains from one sample in a study of T cell changes during pregnancy in multiple sclerosis. Here immunoSEQ multiplex PCR was the method, and the copy in TCRdb shows in-frame clones only, minus some. The sample contains about 99,000 clones, approximately 95% of which appear only once. Here the sequenced sample was peripheral blood, taken after pregnancy. All receptors derive from a female donor with multiple sclerosis, enrolled in a pregnancy study. Both conserved end residues are part of each CDR3. The order of the fields is J gene, V gene, clone size, D gene, CDR3 DNA, CDR3 protein. D genes are given only for firm matches. For some rows the clone size is stated as once, few or many, or as a class when expanded; others skip it.

j_gene: TRBJ2-2
v_gene: TRBV5-8
abundance: NA
d_gene: TRBD2
CDR3nt: TGTGCCAGCAGCTTGGCGGAACTAGCGGGAGGGAACACCGGGGAGCTGTTTTTT
CDR3aa: CASSLAELAGGNTGELFF

j_gene: TRBJ1-2
v_gene: TRBV6-1
abundance: NA
d_gene: NA
CDR3nt: TGTGCCAGCAGCTTGACAGATAACTATGGCTACACCTTC
CDR3aa: CASSLTDNYGYTF

j_gene: TRBJ1-1
v_gene: TRBV5-1
abundance: NA
d_gene: NA
CDR3nt: TGCGCCAGCAGCTTTCAGGGGAAAACTGAAGCTTTCTTT
CDR3aa: CASSFQGKTEAFF

j_gene: TRBJ2-1
v_gene: TRBV6-4
abundance: NA
d_gene: TRBD2
CDR3nt: TGTGCCAGCAGTGACTCAGCGGGAGACTACAATGAGCAGTTCTTC
CDR3aa: CASSDSAGDYNEQFF

j_gene: TRBJ2-1
v_gene: TRBV6-6
abundance: NA
d_gene: TRBD1
CDR3nt: TGTGCCAGCAGTTACAGAAGACAGGGGTACAATGAGCAGTTCTTC
CDR3aa: CASSYRRQGYNEQFF

j_gene: TRBJ2-1
v_gene: TRBV7-9
abundance: NA
d_gene: NA
CDR3nt: TGTGCCAGCAGCCCAGGGACTTACGACAATGAGCAGTTCTTC
CDR3aa: CASSPGTYDNEQFF

j_gene: TRBJ2-5
v_gene: TRBV30
abundance: NA
d_gene: NA
CDR3nt: TGTGCCTGTACTCCGGGGGACGAGACCCAGTACTTC
CDR3aa: CACTPGDETQYF

j_gene: TRBJ2-5
v_gene: TRBV5-5
abundance: NA
d_gene: NA
CDR3nt: TGTGCCAGCAGCCGCATAGTCGGCGGCCAAGAGACCCAGTACTTC
CDR3aa: CASSRIVGGQETQYF

j_gene: TRBJ2-1
v_gene: TRBV5-4
abundance: NA
d_gene: TRBD2
CDR3nt: TGTGCCAGCAGCTTGGGGGGCGGGAGCAGAAATGAGCAGTTCTTC
CDR3aa: CASSLGGGSRNEQFF

j_gene: TRBJ2-7
v_gene: TRBV11-2
abundance: NA
d_gene: NA
CDR3nt: TGTGCCAGCAGCTTAGATCCGGCGGGGGCGCTTTCCTACGAGCAGTACTTC
CDR3aa: CASSLDPAGALSYEQYF

j_gene: TRBJ2-3
v_gene: TRBV19
abundance: NA
d_gene: NA
CDR3nt: TGTGCCAGTAGTATCCGGTTAGCGAGACCGAGGGGCACAGATACGCAGTATTTT
CDR3aa: CASSIRLARPRGTDTQYF

j_gene: TRBJ1-5
v_gene: TRBV6-6
abundance: NA
d_gene: TRBD1
CDR3nt: TGTGCCAGCATAGGGGGCATAAGCAATCAGCCCCAGCATTTT
CDR3aa: CASIGGISNQPQHF

j_gene: TRBJ2-3
v_gene: TRBV5-6
abundance: once
d_gene: TRBD2
CDR3nt: TGTGCCAGCAGCTTAGCGGGAGAGGGGGATACGCAGTATTTT
CDR3aa: CASSLAGEGDTQYF

j_gene: TRBJ1-1
v_gene: TRBV5-1
abundance: NA
d_gene: NA
CDR3nt: TGCGCCAGCAGCTCCACCTCTACAGATTTGAACACTGAAGCTTTCTTT
CDR3aa: CASSSTSTDLNTEAFF

j_gene: TRBJ2-7
v_gene: TRBV6-5
abundance: NA
d_gene: NA
CDR3nt: TGTGCCAGCAGTTACGGGCAGCCCTACGAGCAGTACTTC
CDR3aa: CASSYGQPYEQYF

j_gene: TRBJ2-7
v_gene: TRBV28
abundance: NA
d_gene: NA
CDR3nt: TGTGCCAGCAGTCCAAGACAGCCATCCTACGAGCAGTACTTC
CDR3aa: CASSPRQPSYEQYF

j_gene: TRBJ1-3
v_gene: TRBV10-1
abundance: NA
d_gene: TRBD1
CDR3nt: TGCGCCAGCAGTGGAGGACAGGGGATCGCAAACACCATATATTTT
CDR3aa: CASSGGQGIANTIYF

j_gene: TRBJ2-7
v_gene: TRBV6-1
abundance: NA
d_gene: NA
CDR3nt: TGTGCCAGCAGTGAGTGGGGGGCCTACGAGCAGTACTTC
CDR3aa: CASSEWGAYEQYF

j_gene: TRBJ2-7
v_gene: TRBV5-1
abundance: NA
d_gene: NA
CDR3nt: TGCGCCAGCAGCTTGGCCCATCACTACGAGCAGTACTTC
CDR3aa: CASSLAHHYEQYF

j_gene: TRBJ1-2
v_gene: TRBV7-8
abundance: NA
d_gene: NA
CDR3nt: TGTGCCAGCAGCTTAGAAAGACAGTCCAACTATGGCTACACCTTC
CDR3aa: CASSLERQSNYGYTF

j_gene: TRBJ2-5
v_gene: TRBV20-1
abundance: NA
d_gene: NA
CDR3nt: TGCAGTGCTCTGACAAGGGAGACCCAGTACTTC
CDR3aa: CSALTRETQYF

j_gene: TRBJ2-1
v_gene: TRBV9
abundance: NA
d_gene: NA
CDR3nt: TGTGCCAGCAGCGGGGACTTTCGTTACAATGAGCAGTTCTTC
CDR3aa: CASSGDFRYNEQFF

j_gene: TRBJ2-1
v_gene: TRBV30
abundance: NA
d_gene: NA
CDR3nt: TGTGCCTGGAGGAGGAGTGGCGGGTTCTCCTACAATGAGCAGTTCTTC
CDR3aa: CAWRRSGGFSYNEQFF

j_gene: TRBJ1-4
v_gene: TRBV5-3
abundance: once
d_gene: NA
CDR3nt: TGTGCCAGAAGCTTGATGGTTTCAGTTAATGAAAAACTGTTTTTT
CDR3aa: CARSLMVSVNEKLFF

j_gene: TRBJ1-2
v_gene: TRBV12-5
abundance: NA
d_gene: TRBD1
CDR3nt: TGTGCTAGTGCCCTCTTGGGACAGGGGAGGGACTATGGCTACACCTTC
CDR3aa: CASALLGQGRDYGYTF

j_gene: TRBJ2-7
v_gene: TRBV5-8
abundance: NA
d_gene: TRBD1
CDR3nt: TGTGCCAGCAGCAAGAGGACAGGGGAAGGCGAGCAGTACTTC
CDR3aa: CASSKRTGEGEQYF

j_gene: TRBJ1-5
v_gene: TRBV18
abundance: NA
d_gene: TRBD1
CDR3nt: TGTGCCAGCTCTGGACAGGGACACAATCAGCCCCAGCATTTT
CDR3aa: CASSGQGHNQPQHF

j_gene: TRBJ1-1
v_gene: TRBV5-5
abundance: NA
d_gene: NA
CDR3nt: TGTGCCAGCAGCCCAGGGAACACTGAAGCTTTCTTT
CDR3aa: CASSPGNTEAFF

j_gene: TRBJ1-2
v_gene: TRBV19
abundance: NA
d_gene: NA
CDR3nt: TGTGCCAGTAGAGGGGTCGCATATGGCTACACCTTC
CDR3aa: CASRGVAYGYTF

j_gene: TRBJ2-1
v_gene: TRBV14
abundance: NA
d_gene: TRBD1
CDR3nt: TGTGCCAGCAGCCCGACGACAGGGCTTGCGGATGAGCAGTTCTTC
CDR3aa: CASSPTTGLADEQFF

j_gene: TRBJ1-2
v_gene: TRBV6-1
abundance: NA
d_gene: NA
CDR3nt: TGTGCCATGAGTGGCGAGGTAAACTATGGCTACACCTTC
CDR3aa: CAMSGEVNYGYTF

j_gene: TRBJ1-3
v_gene: TRBV13
abundance: once
d_gene: NA
CDR3nt: TGTGCCAGCAGCTCGGACACTCATCGCTCTGGAAACACCATATATTTT
CDR3aa: CASSSDTHRSGNTIYF

j_gene: TRBJ2-7
v_gene: TRBV5-4
abundance: NA
d_gene: TRBD2
CDR3nt: TGTGCCAGCGGCGAGGGACTAGCGGGTCGCGAGCAGTACTTC
CDR3aa: CASGEGLAGREQYF

j_gene: TRBJ1-3
v_gene: TRBV6-5
abundance: NA
d_gene: NA
CDR3nt: TGTGCCAGCAGTTACAGGGGTTTATCTGGAAACACCATATATTTT
CDR3aa: CASSYRGLSGNTIYF

j_gene: TRBJ2-5
v_gene: TRBV11-2
abundance: once
d_gene: TRBD1
CDR3nt: TGTGCCAGCAGCTTAGTGACAGGGGCGTACCAAGAGACCCAGTACTTC
CDR3aa: CASSLVTGAYQETQYF

j_gene: TRBJ1-2
v_gene: TRBV15
abundance: NA
d_gene: NA
CDR3nt: TGTGCCACCAGCAGAGAGGTCGCGACAGTCGATTATGGCTACACCTTC
CDR3aa: CATSREVATVDYGYTF

j_gene: TRBJ2-7
v_gene: TRBV5-5
abundance: NA
d_gene: NA
CDR3nt: TGTGCCAGCAGCTTAGGGTTCGGCAGGGTGACCTACGAGCAGTACTTC
CDR3aa: CASSLGFGRVTYEQYF

j_gene: TRBJ2-7
v_gene: TRBV7-2
abundance: NA
d_gene: NA
CDR3nt: TGTGCCAGCAGCCTAGGGTCTCAGACTTTAAAGGAGCAGTACTTC
CDR3aa: CASSLGSQTLKEQYF

j_gene: TRBJ2-5
v_gene: TRBV27
abundance: NA
d_gene: NA
CDR3nt: TGTGCCAGCAGCCTAGGACAGACGATACCTTTGGAGACCCAGTACTTC
CDR3aa: CASSLGQTIPLETQYF

j_gene: TRBJ2-4
v_gene: TRBV4-1
abundance: NA
d_gene: TRBD1
CDR3nt: TGCGCCAGCAGCCAAGGACAGGGGCGTTTCCAGTACTTC
CDR3aa: CASSQGQGRFQYF

j_gene: TRBJ2-7
v_gene: TRBV18
abundance: NA
d_gene: NA
CDR3nt: TGTGCCAGCTCACCCCTAGACAGTTTCTACGAGCAGTACTTC
CDR3aa: CASSPLDSFYEQYF